This paragraph covers one TCR beta chain sequence. Assay used: immunoSEQ multiplex PCR; TCRdb lists only in-frame clones, some missing. The sample lists some 100,000 clones, about 90% occurring once. These data are taken from a study of T cell changes during pregnancy in multiple sclerosis. The CDR3 totals 12 residues. V lost 5 bases, J lost 9 bases, and 2 bases stayed unmatched. The germline CDR1 and CDR2 sequences are LNHDA and SQIVND (reference sequence). This specimen consisted of peripheral blood, obtained after pregnancy. This clonotype originated in a female donor with multiple sclerosis, enrolled in a pregnancy study. The chain links TRBV19 to TRBJ2-1, with 9 nucleotides matching TRBD1. The CDR3 nucleotides are TGTGCCAGTAGTGCGGACAGGGGTGAGCAGTTCTTC. Translated: CASSADRGEQFF.